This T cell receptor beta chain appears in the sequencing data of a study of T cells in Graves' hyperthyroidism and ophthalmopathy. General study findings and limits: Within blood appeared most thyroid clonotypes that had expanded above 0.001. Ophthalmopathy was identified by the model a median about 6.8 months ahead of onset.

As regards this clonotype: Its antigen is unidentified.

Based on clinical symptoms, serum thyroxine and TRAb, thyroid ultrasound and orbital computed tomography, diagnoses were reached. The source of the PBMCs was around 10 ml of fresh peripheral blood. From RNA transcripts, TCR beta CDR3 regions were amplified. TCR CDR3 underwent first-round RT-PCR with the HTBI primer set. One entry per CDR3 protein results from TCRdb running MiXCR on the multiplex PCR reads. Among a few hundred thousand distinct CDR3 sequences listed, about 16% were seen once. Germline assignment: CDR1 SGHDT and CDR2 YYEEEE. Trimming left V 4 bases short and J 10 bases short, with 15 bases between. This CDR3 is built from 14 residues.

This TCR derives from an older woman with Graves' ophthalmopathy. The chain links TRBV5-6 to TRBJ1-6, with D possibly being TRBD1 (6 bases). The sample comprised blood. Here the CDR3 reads CASSRRGGDSPLHF. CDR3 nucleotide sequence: TGTGCCAGCAGCCGCCGAGGGGGTGACTCACCCCTCCACTTT.